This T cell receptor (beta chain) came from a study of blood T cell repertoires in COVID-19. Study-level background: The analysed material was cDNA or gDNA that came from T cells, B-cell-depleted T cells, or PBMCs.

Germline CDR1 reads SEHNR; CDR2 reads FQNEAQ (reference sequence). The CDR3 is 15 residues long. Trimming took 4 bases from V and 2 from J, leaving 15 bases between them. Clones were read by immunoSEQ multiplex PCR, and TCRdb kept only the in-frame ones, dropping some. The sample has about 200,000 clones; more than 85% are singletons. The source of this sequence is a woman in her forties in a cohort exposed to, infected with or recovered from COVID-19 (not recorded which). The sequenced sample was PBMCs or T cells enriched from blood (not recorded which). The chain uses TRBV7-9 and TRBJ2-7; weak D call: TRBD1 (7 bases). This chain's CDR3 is CASSSLSRGAYEQYF. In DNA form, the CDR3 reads TGTGCCAGCAGCTCACTCTCCAGGGGGGCCTACGAGCAGTACTTC.